A single sample is the source of the 21 T cell receptor beta chains below, sequenced in a study. TCRdb analysed the RT-PCR reads with MiXCR anew, one entry per CDR3 protein. The table has 650,000 to 800,000 distinct CDR3 sequences, approximately 15% seen once; the top ten hold roughly 3.9%. The sequencing sample was made of memory CD4+ T cells from blood. The receptor source for this set is a female donor in good health, serving as a healthy control.

The rearrangement uses TRBV29-1 and TRBJ2-5, with 11 positions matching TRBD2. This CDR3 has 15 amino acids. The ends lost 2 bases at V and 5 bases at J; junction bases unmatched: 7. Germline V gene sequence: CDR1 SQVTM, CDR2 ANQGSEA. In DNA, the CDR3 is TGCAGCGTTGAATCCTCACTAGCGGGAGTTGAGACCCAGTACTTC. This encodes CSVESSLAGVETQYF.

This clonotype was seen ten or more times. The rearrangement joins TRBV29-1 to TRBJ2-7; 7 bases are a match to TRBD2. The V gene's germline CDR1 is SQVTM and CDR2 ANQGSEA. The ends lost 6 bases at V and 4 bases at J; junction bases unmatched: 9. The CDR3 sequence is 13 residues long. The CDR3: CSVAYRAGYEQYF. CDR3 nucleotides: TGCAGCGTGGCCTATCGAGCGGGGTACGAGCAGTACTTC.

This clonotype showed up just a few times. The chain recombines TRBV7-2 with TRBJ1-2, with D uncertain. Germline CDR1 is SGHTA and CDR2 is FQGNSA. The ends were cut back, 5 bases at V and 3 bases at J, with 13 bases in the middle. This CDR3 region has 14 residues. The CDR3 nucleotides read TGTGCCAGCAGCCGACGGTGGAGAGACTATGGCTACACCTTC. This sequence encodes CASSRRWRDYGYTF. Full variable domain (missing parts from reference TRBV7-2 and TRBJ1-2): GAGVSQSPSNKVTEKGKDVELRCDPISGHTALYWYRQSLGQGLEFLIYFQGNSAPDKSGLPSDRFSAERTGGSVSTLTIQRTQQEDSAVYLCASSRRWRDYGYTFGSGTRLTVV.

To note about this clonotype: As the CDR3 is not closed by the conserved phenylalanine or tryptophan, this likely results from a read error. It is unclear where the CDR3 begins or ends on the DNA, so no DNA is shown, and the CDR3 is as TCRdb lists it. J is TRBJ2-7 and V is TRBV6-1. Ends included, the CDR3 has 8 residues. Germline values: CDR1 MNHNS, CDR2 SASEGT. CDR3 in amino acids: CASSAAYL.

The gene calls are TRBV7-3 and TRBJ1-1, with TRBD1 identical over 8 bases. Germline CDR1 is SGHTA and CDR2 is FQGTGA. The CDR3 runs to 15 residues. The V segment lost 1 base and the J segment 1 base; nucleotides outside the gene matches: 2. The CDR3: CASSLIGTGNTEAFF. CDR3 nucleotides: TGTGCCAGCAGCTTAATCGGGACAGGGAACACTGAAGCTTTCTTT.

The rearrangement joins TRBV11-2 to TRBJ2-7; TRBD2 matches 10 bases. This CDR3 spans 15 amino acids. V gave up 2 bases and J gave up 3 bases; unmatched junction bases: 4. The germline CDR1 and CDR2 sequences are SGHAT and FQNNGV. The CDR3 region has the DNA TGTGCCAGCAGCTTATTTGCTAGCGGGAGCTACGAGCAGTACTTC. This codes for CASSLFASGSYEQYF.

Turning to this clonotype: This is likely a read error, given that the CDR3 carries no conserved phenylalanine or tryptophan at its end. The V call is TRBV24-1, the J call TRBJ1-5; D ambiguous. The CDR3 length is 15 residues. CDR1 and CDR2 (germline): KGHDR, SFDVKD. V gave up 4 bases and J gave up 3 bases, with 12 bases separating them. CDR3 DNA sequence: TGTGCCACCAGTGACTCAGTGGGCTCCAATCAGCCCCAGCATTAT. This encodes CATSDSVGSNQPQHY.

This rearrangement joins TRBV2 to TRBJ2-5; D is undetermined. This CDR3 comprises 14 residues. Trimming removed 7 bases at V and 4 bases at J, with 16 bases between. The germline V gene encodes CDR1 SNHLY and CDR2 FYNNEI. The CDR3 region has the DNA TGTGCCAGCACTCTCCCAAGCCTAGGAGAGACCCAGTACTTC. Encoded protein: CASTLPSLGETQYF.

This chain connects TRBV19 to TRBJ2-3; D is possibly TRBD2 (5 bases). This CDR3 has 17 residues. The V end was cut by 1 base, the J end by 4 bases, with 18 bases between. Germline assignment: CDR1 LNHDA and CDR2 SQIVND (reference sequence). CDR3 DNA sequence: TGTGCCAGTAGTATAGTCAGAGGACTGGGATCGGCAGATACGCAGTATTTT. It specifies CASSIVRGLGSADTQYF.

This clonotype was counted many times. J is TRBJ2-1 and V is TRBV7-2, with 7 bases that match TRBD2. The CDR3 is 15 residues long. V was pared by 2 bases and J by 6 bases, with 7 bases of the junction left unmatched. Germline V gives CDR1 SGHTA, CDR2 FQGNSA. Here the CDR3 DNA reads TGTGCCAGCAGCTTATATGCGGGAGTAGGCAATGAGCAGTTCTTC. It yields the protein CASSLYAGVGNEQFF.

This clonotype was counted a few times. The chain is built from TRBV20-1 and TRBJ1-5; D perhaps matches TRBD1 (5 bases). The length of the CDR3 is 17 residues. V was trimmed by 0 bases and J by 3 bases, leaving 18 bases between them. Germline V lookup: CDR1 DFQATT, CDR2 SNEGSKA (reference sequence). The CDR3 bases are TGCAGTGCTAGAGATAGACGTGGGAAGGGGTTCAATCAGCCCCAGCATTTT. Its translation: CSARDRRGKGFNQPQHF.

V gene TRBV15 combines with J gene TRBJ2-1, with TRBD2 matching over 9 bases. The CDR3 length is 16 residues. CDR1 is LNHNV, CDR2 YYDKDF, per germline (reference sequence). Germline trimming cut 5 bases from V and 3 bases from J; bases unmatched to any gene: 8. The DNA for the CDR3 is TGTGCCACCAGCCTCCGAGCGGGAGGTGACTACAATGAGCAGTTCTTC. Translated, it gives CATSLRAGGDYNEQFF.

This clonotype occurred a few times. The chain has TRBV5-4 and TRBJ2-5; 11 bases match TRBD2. The germline V gene has CDR1 SGHNT and CDR2 YYREEE (reference sequence). The CDR3 runs to 18 residues. V lost 3 bases and J lost 1; bases outside the gene matches: 11. CDR3 residues: CASSSLAGGWAGQETQYF. In DNA form, the CDR3 reads TGTGCCAGCAGCTCTCTAGCGGGAGGTTGGGCGGGCCAAGAGACCCAGTACTTC. Together with reference TRBV5-4 and TRBJ2-5, the CDR3 gives the full variable domain: ETGVTQSPTHLIKTRGQQVTLRCSSQSGHNTVSWYQQALGQGPQFIFQYYREEENGRGNFPPRFSGLQFPNYSSELNVNALELDDSALYLCASSSLAGGWAGQETQYFGPGTRLLVL.

This clonotype was seen repeatedly, ten times or more. The CDR3 is CASSTGRVNQPQHF. CDR3 nucleotides: TGTGCCAGCAGCACCGGGAGGGTCAATCAGCCCCAGCATTTT. The rearrangement links TRBV11-2 to TRBJ1-5; D unresolved. Germline CDR1 is SGHAT and CDR2 is FQNNGV. The germline V and J ends were trimmed by 5 bases and 3 bases, with 11 bases remaining between them. The CDR3 contains 14 residues.

This clonotype was observed many times. This rearrangement joins TRBV7-2 to TRBJ2-5; D call uncertain. V shed 3 bases and J shed 4 bases, with 9 bases lying between them. CDR3 length: 13 residues. The germline V gene encodes CDR1 SGHTA and CDR2 FQGNSA. The CDR3 DNA reads TGTGCCAGCAGCTTTCTGGGGTTAGAGACCCAGTACTTC. Protein sequence: CASSFLGLETQYF. The variable domain in full, completed from reference TRBV7-2 and TRBJ2-5, reads GAGVSQSPSNKVTEKGKDVELRCDPISGHTALYWYRQSLGQGLEFLIYFQGNSAPDKSGLPSDRFSAERTGGSVSTLTIQRTQQEDSAVYLCASSFLGLETQYFGPGTRLLVL.

This clonotype appeared a few times. The rearrangement joins TRBV5-1 to TRBJ2-7; 7 bases are shared with TRBD1. Germline V gives CDR1 SGHRS, CDR2 YFSETQ. The CDR3 totals 12 residues. Germline trimming cut 4 bases from V and 5 bases from J; bases unmatched to any gene: 3. The CDR3 DNA reads TGCGCCAGCAGCGAGACAGGGAACGAGCAGTACTTC. Its protein is CASSETGNEQYF.

CDR3 in amino acids: CASSSLGLETHYGYTF. The CDR3 DNA reads as TGTGCCAGCAGCTCGCTTGGTCTGGAAACGCACTATGGCTACACCTTC. The rearrangement uses TRBV5-4 and TRBJ1-2; unclear D gene. There are 16 residues in the CDR3. V was clipped by 3 bases and J by 3 bases, with 18 bases between them. Per germline, CDR1 SGHNT and CDR2 YYREEE (reference sequence).

The rearrangement links TRBV5-1 to TRBJ1-1; no definite D call. There are 13 residues in the CDR3. The germline gives CDR1 SGHRS, CDR2 YFSETQ. The V end lost 1 base, the J end lost 6 bases, and 10 bases lay between the germline ends. The CDR3 sequence is CASSLHQEAEAFF. The CDR3 DNA sequence: TGCGCCAGCAGCTTGCACCAGGAGGCTGAAGCTTTCTTT.

The V and J genes are TRBV28 and TRBJ2-5; tentatively, D is TRBD2 (6 bases). Trimming left V 5 bases short and J 0 bases short, with 10 bases between. This CDR3 has 14 residues. Germline values: CDR1 MDHEN, CDR2 SYDVKM. The CDR3 nucleotides are TGTGCCAGCAGTCCGGGAGTGGACCAAGAGACCCAGTACTTC. This sequence encodes CASSPGVDQETQYF.

This clonotype was observed at least ten times. The chain recombines TRBV5-1 with TRBJ2-7; D gene unclear. Between the trimmed V and J ends, which lost 3 bases and 5 bases, there was a span of 18 bases. Looked up from germline, CDR1 is SGHRS and CDR2 is YFSETQ. CDR3 length equals 15 residues. In nucleotides, the CDR3 is TGCGCCAGCAGCTCTCTGCCTCCCCCCCAGGACGAGCAGTACTTC. Translating it yields CASSSLPPPQDEQYF.

This clonotype was seen repeatedly, ten times or more. This rearrangement joins TRBV29-1 to TRBJ2-1; 10 nucleotides match TRBD1. The germline CDR1 and CDR2 sequences are SQVTM and ANQGSEA. V shed 6 bases, J shed 7 bases, and the junction held 3 bases outside the gene matches. This CDR3 comprises 12 residues. CDR3 residues: CSVGQGVNEQFF. For the CDR3, the DNA is TGCAGCGTCGGACAGGGGGTAAATGAGCAGTTCTTC.